A single sample is the source of the 20 T cell receptor beta chains below, sequenced in a study of blood T cell repertoires in COVID-19. Clones were sequenced by immunoSEQ multiplex PCR, and TCRdb holds only the in-frame ones, with some missing. The sample records a few hundred thousand clones, around 82% being singletons. Sequencing was performed on PBMCs or T cells enriched from blood (not recorded which). The receptors were gathered from a middle-aged woman with acute COVID-19.

Remarks on this clone: Within the sample, other DNA sequences also encode this same CDR3. The rearrangement links TRBV9 to TRBJ1-1; 7 nucleotides align to TRBD1. The germline V gene encodes CDR1 SGDLS and CDR2 YYNGEE. The J segment lost 1 base and the V segment lost 0 bases, leaving 0 bases of the junction unmatched. CDR3 length: 14 amino acids. The CDR3 sequence: CASSVGQGNTEAFF. The CDR3 DNA follows: TGTGCCAGCAGCGTAGGACAGGGGAACACTGAAGCTTTCTTT. The entire variable domain, with the rest obtained from reference TRBV9 and TRBJ1-1, is as follows: DSGVTQTPKHLITATGQRVTLRCSPRSGDLSVYWYQQSLDQGLQFLIQYYNGEERAKGNILERFSAQQFPDLHSELNLSSLELGDSALYFCASSVGQGNTEAFFGQGTRLTVV.

This chain joins TRBV4-1 and TRBJ2-2; D is undetermined. CDR1 is MGHRA, CDR2 YSYEKL, per germline. Deletions cut 3 bases from V and 8 bases from J, with 13 bases between. This CDR3 has 14 amino acids. The CDR3 DNA is TGCGCCAGCAGCCACTGGCCGCCCGTGGGGGAGCTGTTTTTT. Its translation: CASSHWPPVGELFF.

This clone was found once. The genes are TRBV6-2 or TRBV6-3 and TRBJ1-5; D is uncertain. Trimming removed 0 bases from V and 9 bases from J, with 6 bases in between. Germline loops: CDR1 MNHEY, CDR2 SVGEGT. The CDR3 has 12 amino acids. The CDR3: CASSYSRGPQHF. In nucleotides, the CDR3 is TGTGCCAGCAGTTACTCACGGGGGCCCCAGCATTTT.

A few counts support this clone. This chain joins TRBV13 and TRBJ2-1; 9 positions match TRBD2. After removal of 5 bases from V and 1 base from J, the junction contained 15 bases not matched to a gene. The CDR3 covers 19 residues. Germline CDR1 reads PRHDT; CDR2 reads FYEKMQ (reference sequence). CDR3 sequence reads: CASSLYLRREGRSYNEQFF. CDR3 coding DNA: TGTGCCAGCAGCCTATATCTCAGGCGGGAGGGCCGGTCCTACAATGAGCAGTTCTTC.

J is TRBJ1-3 and V is TRBV19; perhaps TRBD1 as D (6 bases). The V gene's germline CDR1 is LNHDA and CDR2 SQIVND (reference sequence). The ends were cut back, 3 bases at V and 1 base at J, with 10 bases in the middle. This CDR3 comprises 15 residues. CDR3 protein: CASSIQQGSGNTIYF. CDR3 sequence (DNA): TGTGCCAGTAGTATCCAACAGGGATCTGGAAACACCATATATTTT.

The genes are TRBV30 and TRBJ1-3, with a weak D call TRBD1 (6 bases). V lost 0 bases to trimming and J lost 2 bases, with 11 bases between them. This CDR3 has 15 residues. Germline loops: CDR1 GTSNPN, CDR2 SVGIG (reference sequence). Here the CDR3 DNA reads TGTGCCTGGAGTGTCAGGGGATGGGCTGGAAACACCATATATTTT. Amino acid sequence: CAWSVRGWAGNTIYF.

The chain recombines TRBV9 with TRBJ2-3; D is perhaps TRBD2 (5 bases). Germline V gene lookup returns CDR1 SGDLS and CDR2 YYNGEE. The CDR3 sequence is 13 residues long. Deletions cut 4 bases from V and 5 bases from J, with 11 bases between. CDR3 in DNA: TGTGCCAGCAGCACAGAGGGCGTAGATACGCAGTATTTT. Translation: CASSTEGVDTQYF.

This clone was picked up a small number of times. The gene calls are TRBV9 and TRBJ1-1; unclear D gene. Trimming stripped 0 bases from V and 7 bases from J, with 10 bases between. The V gene's germline CDR1 is SGDLS and CDR2 YYNGEE. The CDR3 has 13 residues. CDR3 sequence reads: CASSVDGSLEAFF. The CDR3 coding sequence is TGTGCCAGCAGCGTAGACGGTTCCCTTGAAGCTTTCTTT.

This clone was counted a few times. The chain carries TRBV27 and TRBJ1-1, with unresolved D. V lost 6 bases to trimming and J lost 1 base, with 12 bases between them. The CDR3 length is 14 residues. Germline CDR1 reads MNHEY; CDR2 reads SMNVEV (reference sequence). The chain's CDR3 is CASRIAAPNTEAFF. CDR3 in DNA: TGTGCCAGCAGGATTGCGGCTCCGAACACTGAAGCTTTCTTT.

The chain couples TRBV19 to TRBJ2-1; 13 bases match TRBD2. In germline, CDR1 is LNHDA, CDR2 SQIVND (reference sequence). There are 16 residues in the CDR3. The V segment lost 5 bases and the J segment 4 bases; nucleotides outside the gene matches: 5. The CDR3 nucleotides are TGTGCCAGTAGTTTGCCGGGACTAGCGGGGTACAATGAGCAGTTCTTC. It yields the protein CASSLPGLAGYNEQFF.

J is TRBJ2-5 and V is TRBV4-3; 11 bases line up with TRBD1. The CDR3 has 16 amino acids. CDR1 LGHNA and CDR2 YSLEER come from the germline V gene. Trimming took 2 bases from V and 4 from J; bases not matched to a gene: 6. The CDR3 region has the DNA TGCGCCAGCAGCCAACACCCCGGGACAGGGGGAGAGACCCAGTACTTC. Translated: CASSQHPGTGGETQYF.

This chain uses TRBV18 with TRBJ1-1; D is undetermined. The V end lost 6 bases, the J end lost 0 bases, and 11 bases lay between the germline ends. This CDR3 is built from 14 residues. Germline CDR1 and CDR2: KGHSH and LQKENI. The CDR3 loop reads CASSPSVLNTEAFF. The CDR3 nucleotides are TGTGCCAGCTCCCCGTCGGTCCTGAACACTGAAGCTTTCTTT.

The V call is TRBV2, the J call TRBJ1-1, with 11 bases that match TRBD1. Germline CDR1 is SNHLY and CDR2 is FYNNEI. This CDR3 region has 14 residues. V lost 9 bases, J lost 4 bases, and 7 bases stayed unmatched. CDR3 sequence: CARKLDRGLTEAFF. Written as DNA, the CDR3 is TGTGCCAGGAAGCTGGACAGGGGGCTCACTGAAGCTTTCTTT.

The CDR3 nucleotides read TGTGCCAGCAGCGCTAGCGGGGCCCAACAAGAGACCCAGTACTTC. Its protein is CASSASGAQQETQYF. The V gene is TRBV2, the J gene TRBJ2-5; TRBD2 aligns across 9 bases. Germline CDR1 is SNHLY and CDR2 is FYNNEI. The trim removed 6 bases at V and 2 bases at J, leaving 7 bases unmatched. This CDR3 has 15 amino acids.

CDR3 amino acids: CASSLNRGLGPQHF. CDR3 nucleotide sequence: TGTGCCAGCAGCTTGAACAGGGGTCTGGGGCCCCAGCATTTT. The chain couples TRBV5-8 to TRBJ1-5; TRBD1 aligns across 7 bases. This CDR3 has 14 amino acids. Germline V lookup: CDR1 SGHTS, CDR2 YDEGEE. V trimming: 1 base; J trimming: 9 bases; junction bases outside the gene matches: 7.

This clone was observed a handful of times. The DNA for the CDR3 is TGTGCCAGCAGCTCCGGGACAGGGGGCACCGGGGAGCTGTTTTTT. Translating gives CASSSGTGGTGELFF. V is TRBV6-5 and J is TRBJ2-2, with 11 bases identical to TRBD1. The junction had 4 bases not matched to a gene; V was cut back by 6 bases and J by 4 bases. Germline assignment: CDR1 MNHEY and CDR2 SVGAGI. CDR3 length: 15 amino acids.

The V and J genes are TRBV19 and TRBJ1-5; 9 bases agree with TRBD1. With 7 bases clipped from V and 5 bases from J, the junction kept 6 bases outside the gene matches. Germline assignment: CDR1 LNHDA and CDR2 SQIVND (reference sequence). The CDR3 contains 14 residues. CDR3 protein: CASIRQGGHQPQHF. DNA of the CDR3: TGTGCCAGTATCAGACAGGGGGGCCATCAGCCCCAGCATTTT. Supplemented by reference TRBV19 and TRBJ1-5, the full variable domain reads DGGITQSPKYLFRKEGQNVTLSCEQNLNHDAMYWYRQDPGQGLRLIYYSQIVNDFQKGDIAEGYSVSREKKESFPLTVTSAQKNPTAFYLCASIRQGGHQPQHFGDGTRLSIL.

This clone was detected a few times. This sequence joins TRBV6-5 and TRBJ1-1; unclear D gene. CDR1 is MNHEY, CDR2 SVGAGI, per germline. There are 11 residues in the CDR3. CDR3 region: CFLQSYTEAFF. The CDR3 DNA sequence: TGTTTCCTCCAAAGCTACACTGAAGCTTTCTTT.

V and J are TRBV5-1 and TRBJ2-2; the D gene is possibly TRBD1 (5 bases). CDR3 length: 15 amino acids. CDR1 is SGHRS, CDR2 YFSETQ, per germline. Between the trimmed V and J ends, which lost 0 bases and 0 bases, there was a span of 6 bases. The CDR3 here is CASSLDRSNTGELFF. The CDR3 DNA sequence: TGCGCCAGCAGCTTGGACAGGTCGAACACCGGGGAGCTGTTTTTT.

The chain carries TRBV5-1 and TRBJ1-4; D is undetermined. The CDR3 has 15 amino acids. V was shortened by 2 bases and J by 7 bases, with 15 bases between the two germline ends. CDR1 is SGHRS and CDR2 is YFSETQ in the germline V gene. DNA for the CDR3: TGCGCCAGCAGCTTTGAGGGCGCGTTCTCTGAAAAACTGTTTTTT. This sequence encodes CASSFEGAFSEKLFF.